This T cell receptor beta chain appears in the sequencing data of a study of blood T cell repertoires in COVID-19. This CDR3 spans 18 amino acids. V lost 1 base and J 0 bases, leaving 16 bases between the germline ends. CDR1 is KGHSH, CDR2 LQKENI, per germline. Data came from immunoSEQ multiplex PCR; TCRdb stores just in-frame clones and leaves some out. This sample has some 110,000 clones, with roughly 88% found just once. V is TRBV18 and J is TRBJ1-3; no firm D call. Sequencing was done on a sample of peripheral blood. This clonotype originated in a woman between 65 and 79 years old with acute or convalescent COVID-19. CDR3 loop: CASSPQLGAEDSGNTIYF. The CDR3 region has the DNA TGTGCCAGCTCACCACAATTAGGAGCCGAGGACTCTGGAAACACCATATATTTT.